Detailed here is one T cell receptor (beta chain). Its antigen remains unidentified. Germline V gives CDR1 DFQATT, CDR2 SNEGSKA (reference sequence). The V and J ends lost 7 bases and 12 bases respectively, with 28 bases between them. This CDR3 region has 14 residues. It was with a sample-barcoded 5' primer and a J-beta primer mix that a second PCR of roughly 7 to 12 cycles was run. TCRdb analysed the 5' RACE reads with MiXCR anew, one entry per CDR3 protein. Among roughly 830,000 distinct CDR3 sequences listed, approximately 65% were seen once. This sample was included in a study of blood T cells in healthy people across ages. The study's findings and limits: A roughly linear fall in TCR beta diversity per million T cells was seen with increasing age.

The clonotype originates from a man aged 25-45 years in good health. The rearrangement uses TRBV20-1 and TRBJ2-7, with a possible D match to TRBD2 (5 bases). The specimen sequenced was blood. The CDR3 coding sequence is TGCAGTGTCCCGAAGGAGGTTACCATGGCCCCCCCGTACTTC. This sequence encodes CSVPKEVTMAPPYF.